Below, 25 T cell receptor beta chains from the same sample are listed, as sequenced in a study of T cells in Graves' hyperthyroidism and ophthalmopathy. TCR beta CDR3 regions were amplified from RNA transcripts. HTBI primers drove first-round RT-PCR of the TCR CDR3. Each CDR3 protein gets one entry after TCRdb re-called the multiplex PCR reads with MiXCR. The repertoire includes more than 300,000 distinct CDR3 sequences, about 18% of them detected once, and approximately 30% sits in the top ten. Sequences were obtained from blood. The receptor set was obtained from a young woman with Graves' hyperthyroidism that later progressed to Graves' ophthalmopathy.

The V call is TRBV20-1, the J call TRBJ1-2; D perhaps matches TRBD1 (5 bases). This CDR3 is 17 amino acids long. V was trimmed by 6 bases and J by 5 bases, leaving 28 bases between them. Germline V gives CDR1 DFQATT, CDR2 SNEGSKA (reference sequence). The CDR3: CSATLSTGTRGGYGYTF. The CDR3 bases are TGCAGTGCCACACTGTCAACCGGGACCCGCGGAGGGTATGGCTACACCTTC.

This clonotype was observed a few times. The chain uses TRBV3-1 and TRBJ2-1; D not resolved. Germline-derived CDR1 and CDR2 are LGHDT and YNNKEL (reference sequence). The CDR3 runs to 16 residues. The V and J ends lost 0 bases and 10 bases respectively, with 19 bases between them. The CDR3 spells CASSQDFPGPLYEQFF. The DNA for the CDR3 is TGTGCCAGCAGCCAAGATTTTCCGGGTCCCCTATACGAGCAGTTCTTC.

Ten or more counts support this clonotype. The chain links TRBV9 to TRBJ1-6; 7 bases line up with TRBD1. Germline values: CDR1 SGDLS, CDR2 YYNGEE. The CDR3 is 17 amino acids. The V segment lost 3 bases and the J segment 5 bases; nucleotides outside the gene matches: 11. CDR3 bases: TGTGCCAGCAGCGAGGCCGGGACAGCGCTTAATAATTCACCCCTCCACTTT. This gives the protein CASSEAGTALNNSPLHF.

The chain combines TRBV20-1 with TRBJ2-1, with 13 bases lining up with TRBD2. The CDR3 length is 18 residues. Germline assignment: CDR1 DFQATT and CDR2 SNEGSKA (reference sequence). J lost 4 bases, V lost 5 bases, and 14 bases had no gene match. For the CDR3, the DNA is TGCAGTGCTCTCAATATACTGACTAGCGGGAGGCAATACAATGAGCAGTTCTTC. Protein product: CSALNILTSGRQYNEQFF.

This clonotype has only a few counts. V gene TRBV6-1 combines with J gene TRBJ1-3, with TRBD1 as a possible D gene (6 bases). This CDR3 region has 17 residues. The V gene lost 0 bases and the J gene lost 2 bases, with 14 bases spanning the gap. CDR1 and CDR2 (germline): MNHNS, SASEGT. The CDR3 region is CASSEARYRDPGNTIYF. CDR3 sequence (DNA): TGTGCCAGCAGTGAAGCCCGTTACAGGGACCCTGGAAACACCATATATTTT.

This clonotype was counted ten times or more. The chain uses TRBV5-1 and TRBJ1-5; 10 nucleotides line up with TRBD1. This CDR3 has 15 amino acids. The V gene's germline CDR1 is SGHRS and CDR2 YFSETQ. V lost 2 bases and J lost 5; bases outside the gene matches: 4. CDR3 nucleotide sequence: TGCGCCAGCAGCTTACGACAGGGGGCGGATCAGCCCCAGCATTTT. As protein: CASSLRQGADQPQHF.

This clonotype has at least ten counts. This rearrangement joins TRBV29-1 to TRBJ1-4, with D perhaps TRBD1 (5 bases). In germline, CDR1 is SQVTM, CDR2 ANQGSEA. The length of the CDR3 is 15 residues. V was cut by 4 bases and J by 0 bases, with 12 bases left in between. The CDR3 region is CSVGGGHATNEKLFF. The CDR3, as DNA: TGCAGCGTTGGGGGCGGCCACGCAACTAATGAAAAACTGTTTTTT.

V gene TRBV15 combines with J gene TRBJ1-1; no definite D call. Between the trimmed V and J ends, which lost 10 bases and 0 bases, there was a span of 18 bases. Germline CDR1 is LNHNV and CDR2 is YYDKDF (reference sequence). CDR3 length: 15 amino acids. For the CDR3, the DNA is TGTGCCAGCATGAAATCGGGGAGCATGAACACTGAAGCTTTCTTT. Its translation is CASMKSGSMNTEAFF.

In this sample, this clonotype turned up many times. This chain uses TRBV20-1 with TRBJ2-7; TRBD1 is a possible D gene (5 bases). Trimming pared 0 bases from V and 0 bases from J, leaving 15 bases between. Germline assignment: CDR1 DFQATT and CDR2 SNEGSKA (reference sequence). This CDR3 contains 16 residues. The CDR3 spells CSAREPLSQASYEQYF. CDR3 in DNA: TGCAGTGCTAGAGAACCTCTTTCACAGGCCTCCTACGAGCAGTACTTC.

This clonotype was found a few times. The gene calls are TRBV20-1 and TRBJ2-2; maybe TRBD2 (6 bases). The V end lost 1 base, the J end lost 1 base, and 7 bases lay between the germline ends. The CDR3 extends over 14 amino acids. Germline lookup yields CDR1 DFQATT and CDR2 SNEGSKA (reference sequence). CDR3 amino acids: CSARVRENTGELFF. CDR3 sequence (DNA): TGCAGTGCTAGAGTGCGGGAGAACACCGGGGAGCTGTTTTTT.

This clonotype appeared a single time. The chain recombines TRBV2 with TRBJ2-7; 7 bases line up with TRBD1. Germline loops: CDR1 SNHLY, CDR2 FYNNEI. CDR3 length: 15 amino acids. The V segment lost 1 base and the J segment 2 bases; nucleotides outside the gene matches: 5. CDR3 bases: TGTGCCAGCAGTGAAGATGCAGGGGGAGCCTACGAGCAGTACTTC. This translates into CASSEDAGGAYEQYF.

This clonotype showed up just a few times. The rearrangement links TRBV20-1 to TRBJ2-1; 9 bases line up with TRBD1. CDR1 DFQATT and CDR2 SNEGSKA come from the germline V gene (reference sequence). J was trimmed by 1 base and V by 6 bases; bases with no gene match: 1. The CDR3 length is 13 residues. CDR3 residues: CSAGQGSYNEQFF. CDR3 nucleotide sequence: TGCAGTGCCGGACAGGGGTCCTACAATGAGCAGTTCTTC.

This chain uses TRBV6-2 or TRBV6-3 with TRBJ2-3; TRBD2 agrees at 8 bases. The CDR3 spans 15 residues. Germline CDR1 is MNHEY and CDR2 is SVGEGT. The V gene end was trimmed by 5 bases and the J gene end by 4 bases; junction bases not matched to a gene: 8. CDR3: CASSAQTSAPDTQYF. In DNA form, the CDR3 reads TGTGCCAGCAGTGCACAGACTAGCGCCCCAGATACGCAGTATTTT.

This clonotype appeared many times. The chain carries TRBV24-1 and TRBJ2-6; 8 positions agree with TRBD1. This CDR3 region has 19 residues. Germline CDR1 and CDR2: KGHDR and SFDVKD. After removal of 0 bases from V and 1 base from J, the junction contained 7 bases not matched to a gene. CDR3 residues: CATSDLLGQAISGANVLTF. The CDR3 bases are TGTGCCACCAGTGATTTGTTGGGACAGGCAATATCTGGGGCCAACGTCCTGACTTTC.

This CDR3 is CASSLATEAFF. Here the CDR3 DNA reads TGTGCCAGCAGCTTGGCGACTGAAGCTTTCTTT. The chain has TRBV5-6 and TRBJ1-1; D remains ambiguous. CDR3 length: 11 residues. Trimming cost V 0 bases and J 5 bases, with 2 bases left between them. Germline V lookup: CDR1 SGHDT, CDR2 YYEEEE.

There are a few counts of this clonotype. The rearrangement uses TRBV9 and TRBJ1-6; perhaps TRBD1 as D (5 bases). V lost 0 bases, J lost 8 bases, and 6 bases lay in between. Germline-derived CDR1 and CDR2 are SGDLS and YYNGEE. This CDR3 region has 13 residues. The CDR3 DNA is TGTGCCAGCAGCGTAGTGGGGGATTCACCCCTCCACTTT. Translating it yields CASSVVGDSPLHF. Complete variable domain (other parts from reference TRBV9 and TRBJ1-6): DSGVTQTPKHLITATGQRVTLRCSPRSGDLSVYWYQQSLDQGLQFLIQYYNGEERAKGNILERFSAQQFPDLHSELNLSSLELGDSALYFCASSVVGDSPLHFGNGTRLTVT.

This clonotype was seen repeatedly, ten times or more. The chain has TRBV19 and TRBJ1-3; 7 bases align to TRBD1. Unmatched junction bases numbered 10, after V lost 5 bases and J lost 3 bases. The CDR3 is made up of 16 amino acids. The germline V gene has CDR1 LNHDA and CDR2 SQIVND (reference sequence). The CDR3 nucleotides are TGTGCCAGTAGTGCCTGGGACAGAACCTTTGGAAACACCATATATTTT. Amino acid sequence: CASSAWDRTFGNTIYF.

This clonotype was picked up many times. V is TRBV20-1 and J is TRBJ1-1, with TRBD1 matching 11 bases. Trimming cost V 6 bases and J 6 bases; bases outside gene matches: 9. Germline V gene lookup returns CDR1 DFQATT and CDR2 SNEGSKA (reference sequence). The CDR3 is 14 residues long. CDR3 residues: CSAYSGQGDAEAFF. DNA of the CDR3: TGCAGTGCCTATTCGGGACAGGGGGACGCTGAAGCTTTCTTT.

The genes are TRBV15 and TRBJ2-3, with 8 bases that match TRBD2. V lost 0 bases and J lost 2; bases outside the gene matches: 7. The CDR3 is 17 amino acids. From germline, CDR1 is LNHNV and CDR2 YYDKDF (reference sequence). CDR3 in DNA: TGTGCCACCAGCAGAGACTGGACTAGCCGAAACACAGATACGCAGTATTTT. Residues: CATSRDWTSRNTDTQYF.

This clonotype occurred many times. This chain links TRBV12-3 or TRBV12-4 with TRBJ1-4, with D hard to call. CDR3 length: 13 amino acids. V dropped 2 bases and J dropped 8 bases, with 9 bases sitting between them. For the CDR3, the DNA is TGTGCCAGCAGTTTAAGCGGGTCCGAAAAACTGTTTTTT. Residues: CASSLSGSEKLFF.

V usage is TRBV7-2 and J usage is TRBJ2-1; 9 bases fit TRBD2. After removal of 3 bases from V and 3 bases from J, the junction contained 3 bases not matched to a gene. CDR1 is SGHTA and CDR2 is FQGNSA in the germline V gene. This CDR3 comprises 15 residues. The DNA of the CDR3 is TGTGCCAGCAGCTTTACAGCGGGGGGCTACAATGAGCAGTTCTTC. This translates into CASSFTAGGYNEQFF.

The table lists this clonotype with many counts. The chain links TRBV11-3 to TRBJ2-2, with 7 positions matching TRBD1. CDR3 size: 12 residues. Per the germline V gene, CDR1 is SGHNT and CDR2 is YENEEA. Trimming cost V 8 bases and J 4 bases; bases outside gene matches: 1. The CDR3 loop is CASEGATGELFF. CDR3 nucleotides: TGTGCCAGCGAGGGGGCCACCGGGGAGCTGTTTTTT.

The J gene is TRBJ2-5, the V gene TRBV5-1, with 11 bases that match TRBD1. This CDR3 has 15 amino acids. Germline-derived CDR1 and CDR2 are SGHRS and YFSETQ. V lost 3 bases to trimming and J lost 4 bases; unmatched junction nucleotides: 5. The CDR3 here is CASSWGQGGRETQYF. CDR3 DNA: TGCGCCAGCAGCTGGGGACAGGGGGGGAGAGAGACCCAGTACTTC.

This clonotype occurred many times. CDR3 sequence reads: CASSQGQRGAAGETQYF. The CDR3 region has the DNA TGTGCCAGCAGCCAAGGTCAGCGGGGGGCTGCGGGAGAGACCCAGTACTTC. The V gene is TRBV3-1, the J gene TRBJ2-5; 9 nucleotides agree with TRBD2. The germline gives CDR1 LGHDT, CDR2 YNNKEL (reference sequence). The CDR3 sequence is 17 residues long. The V and J ends lost 1 base and 4 bases, in that order; junction bases with no gene match: 10.

The rearrangement uses TRBV27 and TRBJ2-7; 13 bases are shared with TRBD2. In germline, CDR1 is MNHEY, CDR2 SMNVEV (reference sequence). V shed 3 bases and J 9 bases; nucleotides not matched to a gene: 5. There are 14 residues in the CDR3. CDR3 nucleotide sequence: TGTGCCAGCAGTTTGGGACTAGCGGGATTTGGGCAGTACTTC. Translation: CASSLGLAGFGQYF.